This T cell receptor beta chain comes out of a study of T cells after yellow fever vaccination. This clonotype was recorded a few times. Its antigen remains unknown. Template switching with 5'RACE generated the TCR cDNA and added a universal primer site and UMIs. Using its own MiXCR run on the 5' RACE reads, TCRdb lists one record per CDR3 protein. The sample has roughly 70,000 distinct CDR3 sequences, roughly 7.7% seen once. General study findings and limits: Only a small proportion of the clonotypes turned up in both the CD4 and the CD8 compartments, likely arising from convergent recombination. Post-booster reappearance was seen for most primary-vaccination clones (about 96% CD4, 80% to 90% CD8).

The clonotype was recovered from a man aged 25-45 years who received the YFV17D yellow fever vaccine. The sequencing used CD8+ T cells sorted from PBMCs, collected on the day of the yellow fever booster vaccination.

DNA for the CDR3: TGCGCCAGCAGCCAATCCACAGATACGCAGTATTTT. It translates to CASSQSTDTQYF. The gene calls are TRBV4-3 and TRBJ2-3; unclear D gene. V lost 2 bases to trimming and J lost 2 bases, with 2 bases between them. CDR3 length: 12 amino acids. Germline lookup yields CDR1 LGHNA and CDR2 YSLEER.